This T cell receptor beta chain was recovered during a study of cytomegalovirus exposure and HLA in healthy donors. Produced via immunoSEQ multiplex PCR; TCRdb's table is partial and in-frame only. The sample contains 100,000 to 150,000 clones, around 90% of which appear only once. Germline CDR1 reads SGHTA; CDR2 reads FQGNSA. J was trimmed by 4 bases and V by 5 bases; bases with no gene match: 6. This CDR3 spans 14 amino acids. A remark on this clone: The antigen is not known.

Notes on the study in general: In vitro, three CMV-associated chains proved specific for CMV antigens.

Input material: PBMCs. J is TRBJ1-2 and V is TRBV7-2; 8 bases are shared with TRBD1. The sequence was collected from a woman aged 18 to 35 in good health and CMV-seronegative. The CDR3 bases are TGTGCCAGCAGCAGCGGCGACAGGGGCTATGGCTACACCTTC. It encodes CASSSGDRGYGYTF. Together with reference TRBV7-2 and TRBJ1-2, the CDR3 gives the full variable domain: GAGVSQSPSNKVTEKGKDVELRCDPISGHTALYWYRQSLGQGLEFLIYFQGNSAPDKSGLPSDRFSAERTGGSVSTLTIQRTQQEDSAVYLCASSSGDRGYGYTFGSGTRLTVV.